This entry features one T cell receptor beta chain sequence. Its antigen target is currently unknown. Qualities for individual bases were not recorded, and no much larger clone is one base off. To sequence the TCRbeta CDR3 region, genomic DNA was isolated from the sorted cells. TCRbeta CDR3 regions were sequenced using the immunoSEQ Assay. TCRdb took this table from immuneACCESS and kept in-frame rearrangements with V and J called. Such tables lack part of the clones; where checked against another copy, unresolved V genes explain under half of the gap, and the rest is unexplained. The sample table lists around 70,000 clones, around four fifths of them with a count of one. The ten largest clones add up to approximately 5.6% of the sample. This entry is derived from a study of OX40 agonist ivuxolimab in advanced cancers. With regard to the full study: Ivuxolimab was a fully human IgG2 agonistic monoclonal antibody targeting the costimulatory receptor OX40 (CD134). Intravenous ivuxolimab was administered to patients every 2 weeks at six dose levels: 0.01, 0.1, 0.3, 1.5, 3 and 10 mg/kg. Partial responses were achieved by three dose-escalation patients, of whom one had hepatocellular carcinoma and two had cutaneous melanoma. The purpose of peripheral TCRbeta sequencing was to test whether ivuxolimab changed TCR sequence diversity and led to clonal T-cell expansion. In the dose-escalation cohort, more than 80% of patients were male, and the mean age was roughly 56 years with a range of about 20 to 90. Patients were allowed to have had prior anti-PD-1, anti-PD-L1 or anti-CTLA-4 therapy, and roughly 40% of the dose-escalation patients had been treated with checkpoint inhibitors. Among the roughly 52 dose-escalation patients, around 19 had hepatocellular carcinoma, roughly 15 melanoma, 9 renal cell carcinoma and 9 head and neck cancer. The paper reports the monotherapy dose-escalation portion (N of about 50 patients) of the phase I ivuxolimab trial. Findings and caveats that apply to the study as a whole: Partial responders in the 0.1-3.0 mg/kg groups had among the lowest normalized peripheral clonal expansion, especially among CD8+ T cells. On average, CD8+ T cells showed more expanded clones than CD4+ T cells after ivuxolimab. Antigen specificity was not determined for the clonally expanded peripheral T cells. At doses from 0.1 to 3.0 mg/kg, clonal expansion was seen in both CD4+ and CD8+ blood T cells between baseline and week 6. Low levels of normalized T-cell clonal expansion were also seen in some nonresponding patients.

The trial excluded patients who had a history of autoimmune disease or were on systemic immunosuppression. Peripheral blood for TCR sequencing was collected from all dose cohorts at baseline, on cycle 4 day 1, and on cycle 7 day 1. Samples came from an open-label, multicenter, first-in-human phase I dose-escalation trial of ivuxolimab. Adults with locally advanced or metastatic head and neck squamous cell, hepatocellular, melanoma or renal cell carcinoma were enrolled in the trial. Before TCR sequencing, CD4+ T cells and CD8+ T cells from peripheral blood were sorted into separate populations. The receptor was isolated from an adult with an advanced solid tumor such as melanoma, head and neck, liver or kidney cancer. The material sequenced was CD4+ or CD8+ T cells sorted from blood, taken in a trial of the OX40 agonist ivuxolimab.

The CDR3 corresponds to CASSLEGFYNEQFF. The DNA sequence reads TGCGCCAGCAGCTTGGAGGGCTTCTACAATGAGCAGTTCTTC. The receptor chain draws on TRBV5-1 and TRBJ2-1; too little of a D gene remains to name it. Including the terminal cysteine and phenylalanine, the CDR3 comprises 14 residues. The CDR3 DNA has 42 bases and is translated from base 1. CDR1 and CDR2 were assigned from the germline V gene as SGHRS and YFSETQ. V loses 0 bases, J loses 3 bases, and the germline ends lie 7 bases apart.